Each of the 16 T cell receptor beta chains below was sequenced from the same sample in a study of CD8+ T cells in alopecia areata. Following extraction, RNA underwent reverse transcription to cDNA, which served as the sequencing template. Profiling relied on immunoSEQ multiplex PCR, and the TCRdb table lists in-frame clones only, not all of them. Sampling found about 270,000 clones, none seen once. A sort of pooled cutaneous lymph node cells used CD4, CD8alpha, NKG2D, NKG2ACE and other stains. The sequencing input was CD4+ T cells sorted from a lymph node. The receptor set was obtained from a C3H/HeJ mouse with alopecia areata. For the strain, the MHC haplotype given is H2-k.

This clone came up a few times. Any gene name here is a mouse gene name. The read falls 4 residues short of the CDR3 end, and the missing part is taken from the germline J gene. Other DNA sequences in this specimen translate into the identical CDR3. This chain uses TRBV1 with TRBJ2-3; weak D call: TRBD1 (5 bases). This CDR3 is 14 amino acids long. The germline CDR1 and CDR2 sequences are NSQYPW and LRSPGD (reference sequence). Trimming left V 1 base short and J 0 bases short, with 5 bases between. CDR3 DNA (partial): TGCACCTGCAGTGCAGGACAGAGTGCAGAA. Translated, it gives CTCSAGQSAE. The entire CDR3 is CTCSAGQSAETLYF. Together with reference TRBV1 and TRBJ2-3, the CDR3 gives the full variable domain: VTLLEQNPRWRLVPRGQAVNLRCILKNSQYPWMSWYQQDLQKQLQWLFTLRSPGDKEVKSLPGADYLATRVTDTELRLQVANMSQGRTLYCTCSAGQSAETLYFGSGTRLTVL.

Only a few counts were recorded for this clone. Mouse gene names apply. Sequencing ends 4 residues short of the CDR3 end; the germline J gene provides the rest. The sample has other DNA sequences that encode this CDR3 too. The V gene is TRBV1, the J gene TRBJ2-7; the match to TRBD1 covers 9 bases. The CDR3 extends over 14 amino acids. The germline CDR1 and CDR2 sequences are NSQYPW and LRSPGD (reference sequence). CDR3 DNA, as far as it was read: TGCACCTGCAGTGCCCCGACAGGGGGTTAT. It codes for CTCSAPTGGY. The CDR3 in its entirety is CTCSAPTGGYEQYF.

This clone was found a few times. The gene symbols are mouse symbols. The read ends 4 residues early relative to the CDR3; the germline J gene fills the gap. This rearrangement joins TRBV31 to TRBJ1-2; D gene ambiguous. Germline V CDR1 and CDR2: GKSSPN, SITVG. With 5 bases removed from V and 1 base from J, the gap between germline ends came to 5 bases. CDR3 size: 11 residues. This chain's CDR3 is CAWEGNSDYTF. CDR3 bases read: TGTGCCTGGGAGGGAAACTCC.

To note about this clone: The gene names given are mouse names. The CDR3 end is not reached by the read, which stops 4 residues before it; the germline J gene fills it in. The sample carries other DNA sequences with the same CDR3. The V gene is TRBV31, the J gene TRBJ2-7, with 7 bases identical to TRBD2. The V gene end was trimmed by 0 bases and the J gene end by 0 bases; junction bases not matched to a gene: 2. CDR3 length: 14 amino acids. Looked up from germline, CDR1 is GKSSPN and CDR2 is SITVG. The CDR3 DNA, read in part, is TGTGCCTGGAGTCTTTCTGGGGGCTCCTAT. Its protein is CAWSLSGGSY. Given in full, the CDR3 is CAWSLSGGSYEQYF. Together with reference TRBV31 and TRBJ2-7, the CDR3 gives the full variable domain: AQTIHQWPVAEIKAVGSPLSLGCTIKGKSSPNLYWYWQATGGTLQQLFYSITVGQVESVVQLNLSASRPKDDQFILSTEKLLLSHSGFYLCAWSLSGGSYEQYFGPGTRLTVL.

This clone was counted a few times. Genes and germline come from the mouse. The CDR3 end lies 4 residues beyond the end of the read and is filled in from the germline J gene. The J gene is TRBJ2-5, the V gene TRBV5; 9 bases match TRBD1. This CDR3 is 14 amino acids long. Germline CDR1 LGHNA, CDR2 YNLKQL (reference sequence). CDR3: CASSQNRGPDTQYF. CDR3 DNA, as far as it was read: TGTGCCAGCAGCCAGAACAGGGGGCCTGAC.

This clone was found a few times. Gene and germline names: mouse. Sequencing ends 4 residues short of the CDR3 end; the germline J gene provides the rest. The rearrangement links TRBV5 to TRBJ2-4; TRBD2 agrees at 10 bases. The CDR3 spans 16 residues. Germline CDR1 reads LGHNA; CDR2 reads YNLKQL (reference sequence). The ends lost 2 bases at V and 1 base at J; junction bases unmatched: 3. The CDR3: CASSQSWGGGQNTLYF. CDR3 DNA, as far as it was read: TGTGCCAGCAGCCAATCCTGGGGGGGCGGTCAAAAC.

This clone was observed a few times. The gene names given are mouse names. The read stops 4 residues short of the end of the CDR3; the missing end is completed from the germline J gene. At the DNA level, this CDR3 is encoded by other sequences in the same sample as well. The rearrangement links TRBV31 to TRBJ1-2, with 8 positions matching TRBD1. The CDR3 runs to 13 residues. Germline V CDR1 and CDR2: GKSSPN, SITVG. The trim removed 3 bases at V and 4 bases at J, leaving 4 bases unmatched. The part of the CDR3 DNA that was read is TGTGCCTGGAGCCCACAGGGGGGCTCC. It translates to CAWSPQGGS. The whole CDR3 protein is CAWSPQGGSDYTF.

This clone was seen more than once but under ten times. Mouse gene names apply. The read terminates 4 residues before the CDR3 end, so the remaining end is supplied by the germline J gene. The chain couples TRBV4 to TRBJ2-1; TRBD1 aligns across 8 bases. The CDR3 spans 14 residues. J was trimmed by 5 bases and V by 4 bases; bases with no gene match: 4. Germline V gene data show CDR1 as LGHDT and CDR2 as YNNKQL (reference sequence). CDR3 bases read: TGTGCCAGCAGCTTCCGGGACAGGCATGCT. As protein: CASSFRDRHA. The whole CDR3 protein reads CASSFRDRHAEQFF.

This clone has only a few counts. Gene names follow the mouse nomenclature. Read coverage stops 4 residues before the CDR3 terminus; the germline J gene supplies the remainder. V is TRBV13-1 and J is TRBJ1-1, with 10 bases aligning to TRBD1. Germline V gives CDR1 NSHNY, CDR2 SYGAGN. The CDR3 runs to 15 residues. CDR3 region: CASSVRDRGRGEVFF. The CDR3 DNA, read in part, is TGTGCCAGCAGTGTCCGGGACAGGGGCCGGGGA.

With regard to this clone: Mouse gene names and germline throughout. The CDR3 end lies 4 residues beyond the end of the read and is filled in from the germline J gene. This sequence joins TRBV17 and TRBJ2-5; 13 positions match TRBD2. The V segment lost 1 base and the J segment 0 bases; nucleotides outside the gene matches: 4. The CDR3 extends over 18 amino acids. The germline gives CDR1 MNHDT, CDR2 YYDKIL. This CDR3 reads CASSRVGLGGFNQDTQYF. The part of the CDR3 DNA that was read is TGTGCTAGCAGTAGAGTGGGACTGGGGGGGTTTAACCAAGAC.

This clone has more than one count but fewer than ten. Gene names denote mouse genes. CDR3 sequence reads: CASSFPDWGTEQFF. The sequenced part of the CDR3 DNA is TGTGCTAGCAGTTTCCCGGACTGGGGTACT. The chain uses TRBV29 and TRBJ2-1; 9 bases map to TRBD2. Sequencing ends 4 residues short of the CDR3 end; the germline J gene provides the rest. CDR1 is MSHET, CDR2 SYDVDS, per germline. This CDR3 spans 14 amino acids.

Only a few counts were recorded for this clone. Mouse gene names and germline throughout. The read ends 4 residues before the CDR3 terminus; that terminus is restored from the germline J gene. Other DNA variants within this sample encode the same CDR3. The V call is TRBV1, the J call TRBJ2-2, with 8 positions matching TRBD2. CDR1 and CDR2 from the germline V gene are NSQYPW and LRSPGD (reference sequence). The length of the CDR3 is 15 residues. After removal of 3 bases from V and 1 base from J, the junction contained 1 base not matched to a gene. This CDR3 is CTCSAGTGNTGQLYF. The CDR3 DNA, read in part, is TGCACCTGCAGTGCGGGGACTGGAAACACCGGG.

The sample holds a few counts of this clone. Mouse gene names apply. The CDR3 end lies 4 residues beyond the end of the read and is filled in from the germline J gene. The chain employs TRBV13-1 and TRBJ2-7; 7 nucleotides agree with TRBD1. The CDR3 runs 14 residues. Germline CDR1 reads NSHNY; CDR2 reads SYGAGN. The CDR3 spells CASSDAGTENEQYF. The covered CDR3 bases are TGTGCCAGCAGTGATGCAGGGACAGAGAAT.

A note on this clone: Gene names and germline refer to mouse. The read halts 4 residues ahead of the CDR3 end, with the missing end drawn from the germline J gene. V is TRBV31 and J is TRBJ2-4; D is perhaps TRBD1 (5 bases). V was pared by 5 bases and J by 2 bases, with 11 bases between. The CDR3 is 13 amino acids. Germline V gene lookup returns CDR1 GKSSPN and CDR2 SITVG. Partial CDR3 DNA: TGTGCCTGGTCTGAGGGGAATCAAAAC. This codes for CAWSEGNQN. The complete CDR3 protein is CAWSEGNQNTLYF.

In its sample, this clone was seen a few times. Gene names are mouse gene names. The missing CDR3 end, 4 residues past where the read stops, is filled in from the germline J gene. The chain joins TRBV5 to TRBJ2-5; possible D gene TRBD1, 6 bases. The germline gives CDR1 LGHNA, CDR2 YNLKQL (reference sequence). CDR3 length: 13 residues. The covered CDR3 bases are TGTGCCAGCAGCCCCTCAGGGGTGGAC. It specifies CASSPSGVD. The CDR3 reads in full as CASSPSGVDTQYF.

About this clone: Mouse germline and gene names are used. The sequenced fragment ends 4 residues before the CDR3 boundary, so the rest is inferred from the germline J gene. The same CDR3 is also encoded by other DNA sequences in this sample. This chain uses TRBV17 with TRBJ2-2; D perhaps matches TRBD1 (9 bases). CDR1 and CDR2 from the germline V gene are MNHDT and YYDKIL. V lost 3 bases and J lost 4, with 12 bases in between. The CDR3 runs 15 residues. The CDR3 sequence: CASSRTGGATGQLYF. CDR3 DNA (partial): TGTGCTAGCAGTAGGACAGGGGGGGCCACCGGG.